This T cell receptor beta chain was captured in a study of blood T cells in healthy people across ages. A second PCR of roughly 7 to 11 cycles used a sample-barcoded 5' primer and a J-beta primer mix. TCRdb processed the 5' RACE reads anew with MiXCR; each CDR3 protein has one entry. The sample holds about 670,000 distinct CDR3 sequences, about 43% seen once. The study, taken as a whole, reports: Nothing was known about donor CMV status, and this possibly confounded expanded clonotype changes.

Germline V CDR1 and CDR2: DFQATT, SNEGSKA (reference sequence). V was pared by 0 bases and J by 13 bases, with 16 bases between. The CDR3 runs to 13 residues. To note about this clonotype: What it binds is unknown.

Material for sequencing was blood. This rearrangement joins TRBV20-1 to TRBJ2-1; D is uncertain. This TCR was sampled from a man older than 75 in good health. In nucleotides, the CDR3 is TGCAGTGCTAGAGACGGTCTGAGTGAGACCCAGTTCTTC. Translated: CSARDGLSETQFF.